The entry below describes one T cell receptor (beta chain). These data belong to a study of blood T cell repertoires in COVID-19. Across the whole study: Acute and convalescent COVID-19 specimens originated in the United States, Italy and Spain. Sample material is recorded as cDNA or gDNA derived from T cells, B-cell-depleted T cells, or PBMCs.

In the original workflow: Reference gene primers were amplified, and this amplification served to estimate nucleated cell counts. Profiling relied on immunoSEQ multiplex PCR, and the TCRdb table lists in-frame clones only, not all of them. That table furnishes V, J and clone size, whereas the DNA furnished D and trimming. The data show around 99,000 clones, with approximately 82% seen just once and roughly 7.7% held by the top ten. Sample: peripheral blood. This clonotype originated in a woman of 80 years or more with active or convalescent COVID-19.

In DNA, the CDR3 is TGCGCCAGCAGCTTGACTAGCGGGACCCTTCAAGAGACCCAGTACTTC. Its translation: CASSLTSGTLQETQYF. The rearrangement uses TRBV5-1 and TRBJ2-5; 10 nucleotides agree with TRBD2. This CDR3 spans 16 amino acids. V was clipped by 1 base and J by 2 bases; unmatched bases: 5. CDR1 SGHRS and CDR2 YFSETQ come from the germline V gene.